The 18 T cell receptor beta chains listed next were all sequenced from one sample in a study of blood T cell repertoires in COVID-19. Clones were read by immunoSEQ multiplex PCR, and TCRdb kept only the in-frame ones, dropping some. This sample has around 160,000 clones, with roughly 87% found just once. The sample comprised PBMCs or T cells enriched from blood (not recorded which). These receptors were obtained from a woman aged 40 to 50 who had been exposed to COVID-19.

CDR3 bases: TGCGCCAGCAGCCAAGAGCCCCACAGGGCGGATACGCAGTATTTT. This sequence encodes CASSQEPHRADTQYF. This rearrangement joins TRBV4-3 to TRBJ2-3; perhaps TRBD1 as D (6 bases). V dropped 0 bases and J dropped 6 bases, with 13 bases sitting between them. The CDR3 spans 15 residues. The V gene's germline CDR1 is LGHNA and CDR2 YSLEER.

The chain couples TRBV28 to TRBJ2-4, with TRBD1 as a possible D gene (6 bases). V was clipped by 2 bases and J by 3 bases, with 14 bases between them. Germline CDR1 reads MDHEN; CDR2 reads SYDVKM. The CDR3 runs 16 residues. The CDR3: CASSLLPGAGKNIQYF. The CDR3 DNA is TGTGCCAGCAGTTTACTACCAGGGGCTGGCAAAAACATTCAGTACTTC. The full variable domain, in which reference TRBV28 and TRBJ2-4 provide the parts outside the CDR3, is DVKVTQSSRYLVKRTGEKVFLECVQDMDHENMFWYRQDPGLGLRLIYFSYDVKMKEKGDIPEGYSVSREKKERFSLILESASTNQTSMYLCASSLLPGAGKNIQYFGAGTRLSVL.

The V and J genes are TRBV18 and TRBJ1-1, with unresolved D. The V end was cut by 4 bases, the J end by 4 bases, with 13 bases between. The CDR3 totals 14 residues. Germline CDR1 and CDR2: KGHSH and LQKENI. DNA for the CDR3: TGTGCCAGCTCACTAGCCAGTAGCGGCACTGAAGCTTTCTTT. Encoded protein: CASSLASSGTEAFF. The variable domain in full, completed from reference TRBV18 and TRBJ1-1, reads NAGVMQNPRHLVRRRGQEARLRCSPMKGHSHVYWYRQLPEEGLKFMVYLQKENIIDESGMPKERFSAEFPKEGPSILRIQQVVRGDSAAYFCASSLASSGTEAFFGQGTRLTVV.

The V call is TRBV28, the J call TRBJ1-5, with D maybe TRBD1 (6 bases). The V gene's germline CDR1 is MDHEN and CDR2 SYDVKM. Trimming left V 3 bases short and J 2 bases short, with 11 bases between. The CDR3 is made up of 15 amino acids. CDR3 sequence: CASSFPGARNQPQHF. The CDR3 DNA sequence: TGTGCCAGCAGTTTTCCAGGGGCCCGCAATCAGCCCCAGCATTTT.

This sequence joins TRBV6-5 and TRBJ2-3, with 11 bases matching TRBD2. The germline V gene has CDR1 MNHEY and CDR2 SVGAGI. The CDR3 contains 15 residues. V lost 7 bases and J lost 5; bases outside the gene matches: 8. The CDR3 region is CASIGVAGGEDTQYF. CDR3 in DNA: TGTGCCAGCATTGGGGTAGCGGGAGGGGAAGATACGCAGTATTTT.

J is TRBJ1-1 and V is TRBV7-9; maybe TRBD1 (6 bases). Germline CDR1 reads SEHNR; CDR2 reads FQNEAQ (reference sequence). This CDR3 region has 19 residues. The ends were cut back, 3 bases at V and 0 bases at J, with 23 bases in the middle. CDR3 DNA: TGTGCCAGCAGCTTTTTAGGAGGACCAGGACAGATAATGAACACTGAAGCTTTCTTT. Encoded protein: CASSFLGGPGQIMNTEAFF.

This clone was seen more than once but under ten times. The chain combines TRBV4-1 with TRBJ2-7; TRBD1 matches at 9 bases. Germline V gene sequence: CDR1 MGHRA, CDR2 YSYEKL. J was trimmed by 1 base and V by 1 base; bases with no gene match: 8. The CDR3 is 17 amino acids. The DNA for the CDR3 is TGCGCCAGCAGCCAAGGGGGTGGGACAGGGTTTTCCTACGAGCAGTACTTC. Encoded protein: CASSQGGGTGFSYEQYF.

This clone was observed once. The V gene is TRBV25-1, the J gene TRBJ2-5; TRBD1 matches 7 bases. The CDR3 spans 14 residues. Trimming at V came to 2 bases and at J to 3 bases, leaving 3 bases not matched to a gene. Per the germline V gene, CDR1 is MGHDK and CDR2 is SYGVNS. CDR3 in amino acids: CASSETGAKETQYF. The CDR3 DNA sequence: TGTGCCAGCAGTGAAACAGGGGCTAAAGAGACCCAGTACTTC.

The chain employs TRBV7-3 and TRBJ2-1; 9 nucleotides align to TRBD1. The CDR3 is made up of 14 amino acids. Unmatched junction bases numbered 2, after V lost 3 bases and J lost 5 bases. Germline lookup yields CDR1 SGHTA and CDR2 FQGTGA. Here the CDR3 DNA reads TGTGCCAGCAGCTTGACAGGGGGGAACAATGAGCAGTTCTTC. Protein product: CASSLTGGNNEQFF.

The V call is TRBV6-4, the J call TRBJ2-7; no firm D call. Deletions cut 11 bases from V and 0 bases from J, with 17 bases between. This CDR3 has 14 residues. Germline V gene sequence: CDR1 MRHNA, CDR2 SNTAGT. For the CDR3, the DNA is TGTGCCTGCCAGTCCGACAACAGCTCCTACGAGCAGTACTTC. Translated, it gives CACQSDNSSYEQYF.

As concerns this clone: One end of the junction varies from germline; a read error may be responsible. V gene TRBV27 combines with J gene TRBJ2-7; the D is unclear. Germline V gene lookup returns CDR1 MNHEY and CDR2 SMNVEV (reference sequence). The CDR3 runs to 10 residues. The CDR3 spells CASSLARPVF. CDR3 bases: TGTGCCAGCAGTTTGGCTAGGCCCGTGTTC.

The CDR3 reads CTGFGGLLGEKLFF. The CDR3 DNA sequence: TGCACCGGATTTGGGGGCCTCCTAGGTGAAAAACTGTTTTTT. The chain carries TRBV29-1 and TRBJ1-4, with D tentatively TRBD1 (6 bases). The CDR3 loop spans 14 amino acids. CDR1 and CDR2 from the germline V gene are SQVTM and ANQGSEA. Combining the CDR3 with reference TRBV29-1 and TRBJ1-4 gives the whole variable domain SAVISQKPSRDICQRGTSLTIQCQVDSQVTMMFWYRQQPGQSLTLIATANQGSEATYESGFVIDKFPISRPNLTFSTLTVSNMSPEDSSIYLCTGFGGLLGEKLFFGSGTQLSVL.

The chain employs TRBV2 and TRBJ2-7, with D tentatively TRBD2 (6 bases). Germline V CDR1 and CDR2: SNHLY, FYNNEI. CDR3 length equals 13 residues. V was cut by 7 bases and J by 2 bases, with 12 bases left in between. The CDR3 is CASKKLAAYEQYF. The DNA of the CDR3 is TGTGCCAGCAAGAAGTTAGCGGCCTACGAGCAGTACTTC.

The J gene is TRBJ1-4, the V gene TRBV11-2, with D unresolved. Germline V gives CDR1 SGHAT, CDR2 FQNNGV. The CDR3 covers 15 residues. The V gene lost 5 bases and the J gene lost 2 bases, with 12 bases spanning the gap. The CDR3 loop is CASSGLRGTNEKLFF. Here the CDR3 DNA reads TGTGCCAGCAGCGGCTTGAGAGGGACTAATGAAAAACTGTTTTTT.

The J gene is TRBJ1-4, the V gene TRBV6-5; perhaps TRBD1 as D (6 bases). Germline CDR1 reads MNHEY; CDR2 reads SVGAGI. Deletions cut 7 bases from V and 10 bases from J, with 19 bases between. This CDR3 is 14 amino acids long. CDR3 nucleotides: TGTGCCAGCACCGCGCGGGGGGGCGAGATAAAACTGTTTTTT. Translation: CASTARGGEIKLFF.

The V gene is TRBV7-3, the J gene TRBJ1-3, with a weak D call TRBD1 (6 bases). CDR3 length: 14 amino acids. The germline V gene encodes CDR1 SGHTA and CDR2 FQGTGA. V was pared by 5 bases and J by 1 base, with 9 bases between. CDR3 amino acids: CASSEQGSGNTIYF. CDR3 in DNA: TGTGCCAGCAGCGAACAGGGATCTGGAAACACCATATATTTT.

This sequence joins TRBV2 and TRBJ1-5, with a tentative D call TRBD1 (6 bases). This CDR3 comprises 14 residues. Trimming took off 3 bases at V and 7 bases at J, with 13 bases between the two ends. The V gene's germline CDR1 is SNHLY and CDR2 FYNNEI. The CDR3 loop is CASSEQAGEQPQHF. The CDR3 DNA reads TGTGCCAGCAGTGAGCAGGCAGGGGAGCAGCCCCAGCATTTT. The whole variable domain, remainder taken from reference TRBV2 and TRBJ1-5, is EPEVTQTPSHQVTQMGQEVILRCVPISNHLYFYWYRQILGQKVEFLVSFYNNEISEKSEIFDDQFSVERPDGSNFTLKIRSTKLEDSAMYFCASSEQAGEQPQHFGDGTRLSIL.

The gene calls are TRBV5-4 and TRBJ2-3; 8 bases fit TRBD2. The CDR3 is 14 amino acids. Germline CDR1 SGHNT, CDR2 YYREEE (reference sequence). V gave up 10 bases and J gave up 6 bases; unmatched junction bases: 13. DNA for the CDR3: TGTGCCTCGCAGGAGGGGGGCGGGAGGGATACGCAGTATTTT. This gives the protein CASQEGGGRDTQYF.